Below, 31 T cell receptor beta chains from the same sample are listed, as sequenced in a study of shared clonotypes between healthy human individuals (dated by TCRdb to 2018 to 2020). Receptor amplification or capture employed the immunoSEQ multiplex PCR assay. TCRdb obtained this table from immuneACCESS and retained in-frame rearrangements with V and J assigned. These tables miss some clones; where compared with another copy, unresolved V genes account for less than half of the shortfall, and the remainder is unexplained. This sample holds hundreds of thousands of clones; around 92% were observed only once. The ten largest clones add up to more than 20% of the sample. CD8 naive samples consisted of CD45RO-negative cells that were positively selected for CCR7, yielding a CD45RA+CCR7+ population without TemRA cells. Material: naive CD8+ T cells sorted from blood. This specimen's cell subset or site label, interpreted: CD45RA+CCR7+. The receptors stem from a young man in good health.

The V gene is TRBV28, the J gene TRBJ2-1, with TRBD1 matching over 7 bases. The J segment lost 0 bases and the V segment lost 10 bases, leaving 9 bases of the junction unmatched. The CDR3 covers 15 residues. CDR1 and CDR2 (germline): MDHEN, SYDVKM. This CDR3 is CATEQGSGSYNEQFF. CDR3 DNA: TGTGCCACCGAACAGGGGAGTGGCTCCTACAATGAGCAGTTCTTC.

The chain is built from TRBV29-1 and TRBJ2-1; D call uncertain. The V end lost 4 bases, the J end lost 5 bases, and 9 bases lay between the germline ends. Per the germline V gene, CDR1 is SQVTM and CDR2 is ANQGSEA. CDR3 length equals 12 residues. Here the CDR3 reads CSVGFFDNEQFF. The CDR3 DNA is TGCAGCGTTGGTTTTTTCGACAATGAGCAGTTCTTC.

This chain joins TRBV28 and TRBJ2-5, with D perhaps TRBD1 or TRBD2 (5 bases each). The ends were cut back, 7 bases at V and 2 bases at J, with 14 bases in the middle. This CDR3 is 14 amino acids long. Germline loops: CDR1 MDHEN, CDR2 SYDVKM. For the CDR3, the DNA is TGTGCCAGCAAAGCCAGGGACGTACAAGAGACCCAGTACTTC. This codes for CASKARDVQETQYF. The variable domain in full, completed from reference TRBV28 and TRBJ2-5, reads DVKVTQSSRYLVKRTGEKVFLECVQDMDHENMFWYRQDPGLGLRLIYFSYDVKMKEKGDIPEGYSVSREKKERFSLILESASTNQTSMYLCASKARDVQETQYFGPGTRLLVL.

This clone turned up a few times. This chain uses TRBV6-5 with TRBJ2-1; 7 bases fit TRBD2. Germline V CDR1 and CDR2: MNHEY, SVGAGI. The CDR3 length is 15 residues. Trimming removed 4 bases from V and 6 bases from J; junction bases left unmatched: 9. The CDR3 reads CASSFLAEGVNEQFF. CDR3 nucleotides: TGTGCCAGCAGTTTCCTAGCGGAGGGCGTCAATGAGCAGTTCTTC.

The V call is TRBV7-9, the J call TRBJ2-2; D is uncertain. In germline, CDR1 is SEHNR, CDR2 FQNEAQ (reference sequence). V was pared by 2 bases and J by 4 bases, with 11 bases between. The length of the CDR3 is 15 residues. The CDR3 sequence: CASSLSFGSTGELFF. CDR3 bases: TGTGCCAGCAGCTTATCGTTTGGATCCACCGGGGAGCTGTTTTTT. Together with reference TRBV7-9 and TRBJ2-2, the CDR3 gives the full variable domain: DTGVSQNPRHKITKRGQNVTFRCDPISEHNRLYWYRQTLGQGPEFLTYFQNEAQLEKSRLLSDRFSAERPKGSFSTLEIQRTEQGDSAMYLCASSLSFGSTGELFFGEGSRLTVL.

CDR3 amino acids: CASSFSSDYEQYF. CDR3 DNA sequence: TGCGCCAGCAGCTTTTCAAGCGATTACGAGCAGTACTTC. This chain links TRBV5-1 with TRBJ2-7; D remains ambiguous. V was clipped by 2 bases and J by 4 bases, with 10 bases between them. The germline V gene encodes CDR1 SGHRS and CDR2 YFSETQ. The CDR3 covers 13 residues.

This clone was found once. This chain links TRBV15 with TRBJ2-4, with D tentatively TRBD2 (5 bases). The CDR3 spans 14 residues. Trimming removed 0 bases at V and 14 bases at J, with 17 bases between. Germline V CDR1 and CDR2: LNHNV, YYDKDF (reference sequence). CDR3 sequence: CATSREPAVPGKYF. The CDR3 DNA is TGTGCCACCAGCAGAGAGCCGGCGGTCCCGGGAAAGTACTTC.

Here the CDR3 reads CASSASGGEQYF. The CDR3 DNA reads TGTGCCAGCAGCGCATCTGGGGGTGAGCAGTACTTC. The chain recombines TRBV7-7 with TRBJ2-7, with D possibly called TRBD1 or TRBD2 (5 bases each). Trimming shortened V by 5 bases and J by 7 bases, and 12 bases separated the two germline ends. In germline, CDR1 is SSHAT, CDR2 FNYEAQ (reference sequence). This CDR3 region has 12 residues.

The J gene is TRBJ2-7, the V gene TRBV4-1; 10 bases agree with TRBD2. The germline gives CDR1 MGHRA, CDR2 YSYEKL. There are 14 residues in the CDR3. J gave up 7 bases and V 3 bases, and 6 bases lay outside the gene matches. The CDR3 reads CASSHPSSGSEQYF. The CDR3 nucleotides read TGCGCCAGCAGCCACCCCTCTAGCGGGAGTGAGCAGTACTTC.

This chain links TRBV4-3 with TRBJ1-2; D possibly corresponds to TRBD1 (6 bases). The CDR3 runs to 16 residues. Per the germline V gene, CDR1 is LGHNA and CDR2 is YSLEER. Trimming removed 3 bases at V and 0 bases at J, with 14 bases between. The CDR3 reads CASSQGRGGSNYGYTF. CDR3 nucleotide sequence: TGCGCCAGCAGCCAGGGCAGGGGAGGTTCTAACTATGGCTACACCTTC.

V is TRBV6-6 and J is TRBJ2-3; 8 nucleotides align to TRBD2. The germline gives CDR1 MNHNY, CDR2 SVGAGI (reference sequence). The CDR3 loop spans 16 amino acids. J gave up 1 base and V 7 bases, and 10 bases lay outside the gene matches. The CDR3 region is CASTQRLATRTDTQYF. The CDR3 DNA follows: TGTGCCAGCACCCAACGACTAGCGACACGCACAGATACGCAGTATTTT.

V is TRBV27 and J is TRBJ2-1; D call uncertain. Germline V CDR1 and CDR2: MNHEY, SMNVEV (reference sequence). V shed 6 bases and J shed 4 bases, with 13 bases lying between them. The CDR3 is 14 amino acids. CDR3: CASRIVTRYNEQFF. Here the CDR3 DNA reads TGTGCCAGCAGGATCGTTACGCGATACAATGAGCAGTTCTTC.

The CDR3 DNA follows: TGCAGCGTTCGGGACCCTTCCTACGAGCAGTACTTC. Translating gives CSVRDPSYEQYF. The chain employs TRBV29-1 and TRBJ2-7; perhaps D is TRBD1 or TRBD2 (5 bases each). The germline V gene has CDR1 SQVTM and CDR2 ANQGSEA. V lost 5 bases and J lost 1, with 9 bases in between. The CDR3 contains 12 residues.

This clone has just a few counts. CDR3 amino acids: CASSSGTSGTDTQYF. Here the CDR3 DNA reads TGTGCCAGCAGTTCCGGGACTAGCGGCACAGATACGCAGTATTTT. This chain uses TRBV28 with TRBJ2-3; the match to TRBD2 covers 10 bases. V dropped 4 bases and J dropped 1; count of bases not matched to a gene: 2. The CDR3 covers 15 residues. Per germline, CDR1 MDHEN and CDR2 SYDVKM.

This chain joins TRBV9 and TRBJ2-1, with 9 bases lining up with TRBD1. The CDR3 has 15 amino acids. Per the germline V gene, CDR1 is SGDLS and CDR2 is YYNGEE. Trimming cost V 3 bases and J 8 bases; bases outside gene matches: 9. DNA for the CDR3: TGTGCCAGCAGCGCCTCCGGGACAGGGAGGTATGAGCAGTTCTTC. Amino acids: CASSASGTGRYEQFF.

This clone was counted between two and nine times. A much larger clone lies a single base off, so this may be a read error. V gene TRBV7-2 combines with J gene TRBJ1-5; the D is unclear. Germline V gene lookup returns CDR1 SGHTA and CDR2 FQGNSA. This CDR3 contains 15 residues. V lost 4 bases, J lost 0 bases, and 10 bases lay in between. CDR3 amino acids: CASSSEGYSNQPQHF. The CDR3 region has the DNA TGTGCCAGCAGCTCAGAGGGTTATAGCAATCAGCCCCAGCATTTT.

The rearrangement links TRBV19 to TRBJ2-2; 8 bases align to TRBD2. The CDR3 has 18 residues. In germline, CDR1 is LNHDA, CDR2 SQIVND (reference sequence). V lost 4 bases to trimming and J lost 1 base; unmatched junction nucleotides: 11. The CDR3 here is CASSRRIAGPKNTGELFF. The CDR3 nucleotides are TGTGCCAGTAGTAGACGAATAGCGGGGCCTAAGAACACCGGGGAGCTGTTTTTT.

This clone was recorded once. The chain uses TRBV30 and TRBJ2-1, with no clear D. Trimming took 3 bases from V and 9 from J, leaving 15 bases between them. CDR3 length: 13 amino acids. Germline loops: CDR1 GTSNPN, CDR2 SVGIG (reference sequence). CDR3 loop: CAWRPPGPSEQFF. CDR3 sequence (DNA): TGTGCCTGGAGGCCCCCAGGCCCCAGTGAGCAGTTCTTC.

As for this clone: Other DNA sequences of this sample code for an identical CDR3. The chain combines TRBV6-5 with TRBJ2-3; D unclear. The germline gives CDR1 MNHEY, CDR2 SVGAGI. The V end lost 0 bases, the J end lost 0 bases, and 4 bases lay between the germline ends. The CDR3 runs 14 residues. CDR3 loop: CASSYSGSTDTQYF. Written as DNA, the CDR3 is TGTGCCAGCAGTTACTCAGGTAGCACAGATACGCAGTATTTT.

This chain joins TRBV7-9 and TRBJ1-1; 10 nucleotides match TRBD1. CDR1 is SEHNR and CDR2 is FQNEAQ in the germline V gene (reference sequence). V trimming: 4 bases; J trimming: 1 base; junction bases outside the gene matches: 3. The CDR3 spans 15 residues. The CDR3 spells CASSSGQGKNTEAFF. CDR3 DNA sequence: TGTGCCAGCAGCTCGGGACAGGGGAAGAACACTGAAGCTTTCTTT.

The CDR3 sequence is CAWSEGSSYNEQFF. CDR3 in DNA: TGTGCCTGGAGCGAAGGTAGCTCCTACAATGAGCAGTTCTTC. The V and J genes are TRBV30 and TRBJ2-1; no clear D. The CDR3 extends over 14 amino acids. V shed 3 bases and J shed 0 bases, with 9 bases lying between them. The germline V gene has CDR1 GTSNPN and CDR2 SVGIG (reference sequence).

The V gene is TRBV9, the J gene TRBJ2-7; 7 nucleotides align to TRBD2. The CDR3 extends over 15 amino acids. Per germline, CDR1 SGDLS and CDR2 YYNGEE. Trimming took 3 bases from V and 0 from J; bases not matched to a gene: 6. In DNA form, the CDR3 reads TGTGCCAGCAGCGGCAGGGACTACCCCTCCTACGAGCAGTACTTC. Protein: CASSGRDYPSYEQYF. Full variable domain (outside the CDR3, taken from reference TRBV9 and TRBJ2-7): DSGVTQTPKHLITATGQRVTLRCSPRSGDLSVYWYQQSLDQGLQFLIQYYNGEERAKGNILERFSAQQFPDLHSELNLSSLELGDSALYFCASSGRDYPSYEQYFGPGTRLTVT.

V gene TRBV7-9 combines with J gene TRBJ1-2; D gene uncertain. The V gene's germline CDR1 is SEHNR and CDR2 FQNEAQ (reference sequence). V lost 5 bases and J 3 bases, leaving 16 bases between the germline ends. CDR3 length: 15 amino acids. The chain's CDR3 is CASSPRAHPDYGYTF. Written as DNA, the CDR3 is TGTGCCAGCAGCCCGAGGGCCCATCCGGACTATGGCTACACCTTC.

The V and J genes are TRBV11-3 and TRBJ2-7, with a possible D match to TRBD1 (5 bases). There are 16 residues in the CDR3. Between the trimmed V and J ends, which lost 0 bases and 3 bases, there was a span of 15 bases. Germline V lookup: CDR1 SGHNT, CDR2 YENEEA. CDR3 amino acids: CASSLDSRTRLYEQYF. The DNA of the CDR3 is TGTGCCAGCAGCTTAGATTCCAGGACACGACTCTACGAGCAGTACTTC.

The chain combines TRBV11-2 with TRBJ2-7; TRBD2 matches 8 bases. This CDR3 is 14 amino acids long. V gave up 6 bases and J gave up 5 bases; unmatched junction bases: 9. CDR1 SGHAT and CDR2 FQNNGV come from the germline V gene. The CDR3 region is CASSYPGGRDEQYF. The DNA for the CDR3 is TGTGCCAGCAGTTACCCGGGGGGGAGGGACGAGCAGTACTTC.

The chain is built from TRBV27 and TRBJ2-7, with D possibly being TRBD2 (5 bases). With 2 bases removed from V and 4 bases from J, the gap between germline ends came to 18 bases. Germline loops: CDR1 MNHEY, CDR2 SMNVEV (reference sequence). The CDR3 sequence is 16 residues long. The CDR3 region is CASSLGIWRIKYEQYF. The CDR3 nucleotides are TGTGCCAGCAGTTTAGGCATATGGAGGATTAAGTACGAGCAGTACTTC.

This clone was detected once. In DNA, the CDR3 is TGTGCCAGCAGTTCTAGCGGGCTAAGCTCCTACGAGCAGTACTTC. Its protein is CASSSSGLSSYEQYF. The chain is built from TRBV27 and TRBJ2-7, with 8 bases matching TRBD2. The V segment lost 4 bases and the J segment 0 bases; nucleotides outside the gene matches: 5. The CDR3 is 15 amino acids. The germline V gene has CDR1 MNHEY and CDR2 SMNVEV (reference sequence).

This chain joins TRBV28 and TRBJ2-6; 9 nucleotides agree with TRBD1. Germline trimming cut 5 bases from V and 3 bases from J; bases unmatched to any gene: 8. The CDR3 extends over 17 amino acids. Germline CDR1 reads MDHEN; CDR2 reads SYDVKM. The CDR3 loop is CASSNRDRALGANVLTF. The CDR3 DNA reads TGTGCCAGCAGTAACCGGGACAGGGCACTTGGGGCCAACGTCCTGACTTTC.

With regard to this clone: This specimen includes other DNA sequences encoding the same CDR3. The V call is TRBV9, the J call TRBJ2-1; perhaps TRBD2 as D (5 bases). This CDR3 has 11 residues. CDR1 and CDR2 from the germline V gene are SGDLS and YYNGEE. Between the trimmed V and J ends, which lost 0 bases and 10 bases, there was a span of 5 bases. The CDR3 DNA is TGTGCCAGCAGCGTAGGCGGGGAGCAGTTCTTC. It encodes CASSVGGEQFF.

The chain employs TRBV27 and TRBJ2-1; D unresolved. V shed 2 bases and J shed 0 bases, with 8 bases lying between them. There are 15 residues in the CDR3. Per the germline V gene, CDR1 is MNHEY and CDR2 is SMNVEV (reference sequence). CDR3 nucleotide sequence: TGTGCCAGCAGTTTACAGCCGAGCTCCTACAATGAGCAGTTCTTC. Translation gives CASSLQPSSYNEQFF.

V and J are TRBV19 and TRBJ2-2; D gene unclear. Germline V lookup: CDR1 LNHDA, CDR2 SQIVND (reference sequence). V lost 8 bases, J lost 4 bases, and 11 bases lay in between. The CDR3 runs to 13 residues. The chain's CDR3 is CASRLALTGELFF. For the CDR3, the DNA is TGTGCCAGTCGTCTCGCCCTCACCGGGGAGCTGTTTTTT.